This note documents a single T cell receptor beta chain sequence. The antigen remains undetermined. The entry originates in a study of CXCR3-negative and CXCR3-positive naive CD8 T cells. Regarding the study as a whole: Fresh PBMCs went into most assays, and CXCR3 expression partly declined after cryopreservation. Naive CXCR3-positive cells had TRB CDR3s more hydrophobic than those of CXCR3-negative naive cells.

The authors prepared UMI-labeled TRB cDNA libraries by 5' RACE. Each CDR3 protein gets one entry in TCRdb, which reprocessed the 5' RACE reads and gives no DNA. The sample includes about 150,000 distinct CDR3 sequences. Germline V gives CDR1 MGHRA, CDR2 YSYEKL. This CDR3 is 17 amino acids long. This chain joins TRBV4-1 and TRBJ2-2; TCRdb's assignment of TRBD2 cannot be checked, as there is no DNA. The receptor was derived from a human donor in good health. Some clones in this sample may be carry-over from other donors' samples. The sequenced sample consisted of naive CXCR3+ CD8+ T cells from blood. Subset specified: CD45RO-CCR7+CD27+CD95- naive CD8+ T cells expressing CXCR3 (TNR3+). CDR3 residues: CASSQGGGDPNTGELFF.